This TCR beta chain was observed in a study of cytomegalovirus exposure and HLA in healthy donors. With regard to this clone: Its target is unknown.

Trimming left V 0 bases short and J 6 bases short, with 12 bases between. In germline, CDR1 is MGHRA, CDR2 YSYEKL. The CDR3 sequence is 15 residues long. Notes on the study in general: Previously analyzed data showed that most TCR beta V segments were productive at a frequency of about 90% or about 30%. In a later analysis, across HLA loci, associated TCR counts were highest for DRB1, lowest for HLA-C.

The PCR used 60 Vbeta and 13 Jbeta primers. How the authors handled the data: Roughly 11 million shared chains were among around 80 million unique TCR beta chains counted in a later analysis. TCRdb keeps only in-frame clones here, not all; method: immunoSEQ multiplex PCR. The V and J calls and the clone size are those of that table, but D and trimming were determined from the DNA. The repertoire holds some 200,000 clones, with about 89% as singletons. This clonotype originated in a woman in her late teens or twenties in good health and CMV-seronegative. The specimen sequenced was PBMCs. The chain combines TRBV4-1 with TRBJ2-4, with D perhaps TRBD2 (5 bases). The DNA of the CDR3 is TGCGCCAGCAGCCAAGATCCGGGGATTGGAAACATTCAGTACTTC. Translation gives CASSQDPGIGNIQYF.